Following are 17 T cell receptor beta chains from one sample sequenced in a study of blood T cells in healthy people across ages. Then a second PCR, running roughly 7 to 12 cycles, was carried out with a sample-barcoded 5' primer and a J-beta primer mix. TCRdb re-analysed the 5' RACE reads in MiXCR, keeping a single row per CDR3 protein. The data contain about 800,000 distinct CDR3 sequences, 20% to 30% of them singletons. These data were likewise used in another study, on T cells of mothers and their children.

The sequenced material came from blood. The receptors shown here come from a boy younger than 18 in good health.

The CDR3 DNA follows: TGCGCCAGCAGCCAAGTTGGGACGGTGAGCTCTGGGGCCAACGTCCTGACTTTC. It encodes CASSQVGTVSSGANVLTF. The chain has TRBV4-1 and TRBJ2-6, with D perhaps being TRBD1 or TRBD2 (5 bases each). The germline gives CDR1 MGHRA, CDR2 YSYEKL. Trimming pared 1 base from V and 0 bases from J, leaving 13 bases between. The CDR3 length is 18 residues.

The chain combines TRBV7-2 with TRBJ1-1, with D perhaps TRBD1 (6 bases). Germline CDR1 and CDR2: SGHTA and FQGNSA. CDR3 length equals 14 residues. V lost 6 bases, J lost 0 bases, and 11 bases lay in between. CDR3 amino acids: CASRGGRMNTEAFF. CDR3 nucleotides: TGTGCCAGCAGAGGGGGGAGGATGAACACTGAAGCTTTCTTT.

This chain joins TRBV4-1 and TRBJ1-2; D is perhaps TRBD1 (6 bases). The germline gives CDR1 MGHRA, CDR2 YSYEKL. Trimming left V 0 bases short and J 0 bases short, with 14 bases between. This CDR3 is built from 17 residues. The CDR3 DNA sequence: TGCGCCAGCAGCCAAGAGCGAGCAGGGGAAGCTAACTATGGCTACACCTTC. It codes for CASSQERAGEANYGYTF.

The J gene is TRBJ1-1, the V gene TRBV29-1, with D unresolved. The CDR3 totals 13 residues. V was cut by 0 bases and J by 2 bases, with 7 bases left in between. CDR1 and CDR2 (germline): SQVTM, ANQGSEA. CDR3 protein: CSVEDSDNTEAFF. DNA for the CDR3: TGCAGCGTTGAAGATAGCGACAACACTGAAGCTTTCTTT. Variable domain in full (rest from reference TRBV29-1 and TRBJ1-1): SAVISQKPSRDICQRGTSLTIQCQVDSQVTMMFWYRQQPGQSLTLIATANQGSEATYESGFVIDKFPISRPNLTFSTLTVSNMSPEDSSIYLCSVEDSDNTEAFFGQGTRLTVV.

This clonotype was found a few times. The chain carries TRBV6-5 and TRBJ1-3, with D possibly TRBD1 on 6 matching bases. V shed 6 bases and J shed 3 bases, with 12 bases lying between them. The CDR3 has 14 amino acids. The V gene's germline CDR1 is MNHEY and CDR2 SVGAGI. CDR3: CASRQGLSGNTIYF. DNA of the CDR3: TGTGCCAGCAGACAGGGATTAAGTGGAAACACCATATATTTT.

CDR3 in amino acids: CASSPHSDSPLHF. In DNA form, the CDR3 reads TGTGCCAGCAGCCCTCACAGTGATTCACCCCTCCACTTT. This sequence joins TRBV7-2 and TRBJ1-6, with no clear D. CDR1 is SGHTA and CDR2 is FQGNSA in the germline V gene. There are 13 residues in the CDR3. Trimming pared 5 bases from V and 8 bases from J, leaving 10 bases between.

J is TRBJ1-5 and V is TRBV28; 8 nucleotides agree with TRBD1. CDR3 length equals 15 residues. CDR1 and CDR2 from the germline V gene are MDHEN and SYDVKM. The junction had 7 bases not matched to a gene; V was cut back by 5 bases and J by 4 bases. This CDR3 reads CASSPSDRVNQPQHF. The DNA for the CDR3 is TGTGCCAGCAGTCCCTCGGACAGGGTTAATCAGCCCCAGCATTTT.

This clonotype was seen a few times. This sequence joins TRBV5-1 and TRBJ2-7; no reliable D call. CDR1 SGHRS and CDR2 YFSETQ come from the germline V gene. CDR3 length: 15 amino acids. V lost 1 base, J lost 2 bases, and 13 bases lay in between. The CDR3 loop reads CASSLNAKITYEQYF. DNA for the CDR3: TGCGCCAGCAGCTTGAACGCAAAAATTACCTACGAGCAGTACTTC. The full variable domain, in which reference TRBV5-1 and TRBJ2-7 provide the parts outside the CDR3, is KAGVTQTPRYLIKTRGQQVTLSCSPISGHRSVSWYQQTPGQGLQFLFEYFSETQRNKGNFPGRFSGRQFSNSRSEMNVSTLELGDSALYLCASSLNAKITYEQYFGPGTRLTVT.

The chain combines TRBV12-3 or TRBV12-4 with TRBJ2-4, with a possible D match to TRBD1 (6 bases). The CDR3 has 14 residues. V was cut by 5 bases and J by 7 bases, with 15 bases left in between. CDR3 coding DNA: TGTGCCAGCAGTCCGTACCACAGGGACAACATTCAGTACTTC. Protein sequence: CASSPYHRDNIQYF.

V is TRBV20-1 and J is TRBJ1-4; D not certain. V was pared by 1 base and J by 0 bases, with 12 bases between. The germline CDR1 and CDR2 sequences are DFQATT and SNEGSKA (reference sequence). This CDR3 region has 16 residues. Written as DNA, the CDR3 is TGCAGTGCTAGAGGGTTGGGCGGCGCAACTAATGAAAAACTGTTTTTT. This sequence encodes CSARGLGGATNEKLFF.

This clonotype was counted only a few times. The chain recombines TRBV6-1 with TRBJ2-3, with 12 bases fitting TRBD2. Per germline, CDR1 MNHNS and CDR2 SASEGT. The CDR3 extends over 16 amino acids. J lost 3 bases, V lost 2 bases, and 3 bases had no gene match. CDR3 DNA sequence: TGTGCCAGCAGTGAATCGACTAGCGGGAGAACAGATACGCAGTATTTT. Residues: CASSESTSGRTDTQYF.

This chain links TRBV12-3 or TRBV12-4 with TRBJ2-3; 7 bases are shared with TRBD2. The CDR3 loop spans 14 amino acids. Trimming took 7 bases from V and 4 from J; bases not matched to a gene: 8. The CDR3, as DNA: TGTGCCAGCAATGGGGGAGGGCCACCAGATACGCAGTATTTT. Protein product: CASNGGGPPDTQYF.

The J gene is TRBJ2-6, the V gene TRBV4-1; perhaps TRBD2 as D (6 bases). CDR1 is MGHRA, CDR2 YSYEKL, per germline. V was cut by 7 bases and J by 1 base, with 17 bases left in between. The CDR3 has 17 amino acids. CDR3 loop: CASTMGGSLSGANVLTF. DNA of the CDR3: TGCGCCAGCACCATGGGAGGATCCCTATCTGGGGCCAACGTCCTGACTTTC.

The rearrangement links TRBV4-1 to TRBJ2-1, with unresolved D. The CDR3 spans 16 residues. Germline V gene lookup returns CDR1 MGHRA and CDR2 YSYEKL. Trimming left V 0 bases short and J 2 bases short, with 11 bases between. CDR3 nucleotides: TGCGCCAGCAGCCAAGATCAGGTTTCCACCTACAATGAGCAGTTCTTC. The encoded protein is CASSQDQVSTYNEQFF.

This chain joins TRBV3-1 and TRBJ1-4; 9 nucleotides line up with TRBD1. Trimming took 5 bases from V and 5 from J; bases not matched to a gene: 6. CDR3 length equals 15 residues. Germline V CDR1 and CDR2: LGHDT, YNNKEL (reference sequence). CDR3 region: CASSTFGTGNEKLFF. As DNA, the CDR3 is TGTGCCAGCAGCACCTTTGGGACAGGGAATGAAAAACTGTTTTTT.

This clonotype has just a few counts. V is TRBV4-3 and J is TRBJ2-7, with a possible D match to TRBD1 (5 bases). This CDR3 is 15 amino acids long. Trimming stripped 0 bases from V and 4 bases from J, with 13 bases between. The germline CDR1 and CDR2 sequences are LGHNA and YSLEER. The DNA for the CDR3 is TGCGCCAGCAGCCAAGATGCACAGGTGGCGTACGAGCAGTACTTC. The encoded protein is CASSQDAQVAYEQYF.

V usage is TRBV9 and J usage is TRBJ2-7; TRBD2 matches 11 bases. Germline CDR1 SGDLS, CDR2 YYNGEE. Losses at the gene ends were 3 bases for V and 7 bases for J; bases not matched to a gene: 12. This CDR3 is built from 16 residues. The CDR3 DNA reads TGTGCCAGCAGCGGAATAGCGGGAGGGCCCGTTTGGGAGCAGTACTTC. This gives the protein CASSGIAGGPVWEQYF.